Listed below are T cell receptor beta chains from one sample, sequenced in a study of cytotoxic CD8 clonotypes in ibrutinib-treated CLL. Method: immunoSEQ multiplex PCR; TCRdb's copy keeps in-frame clones and lacks some. The table lists tens of thousands of clones, 50% to 70% of them singletons, with more than 20% in the top ten. The material was PBMCs, obtained at disease progression, from a patient treated with ibrutinib. These receptors were taken from a human donor with chronic lymphocytic leukemia. The CDR3 runs from the conserved cysteine through the conserved F or W. Clone size is not always given. Where it is, it says once, few, many or a class for expanded clones.

CDR3aa,v_gene,len,abundance
CASSLAEAGGYNEQFF,TRBV7-8,16,few
CASSQGRRNIQYF,TRBV4-1,13,NA
CASSGVVAGANVLTF,TRBV25-1,15,few
CASSEAYGSAGELFF,TRBV6-1,15,once
CASSWGVQGQPQHF,TRBV27,14,NA
CASSLRGREQFF,TRBV11-2,12,many
CASSLMYSDTQYF,TRBV7-9,13,NA
CAWSQGFNNEQFF,TRBV30,13,few
CASSYSEVTRQETQYF,TRBV6-5,16,NA
CASSVDRAIEKLFF,TRBV30,14,few
CASSGDSGPNQPQHF,TRBV6-1,15,NA
CAGQTAPGYEQYF,TRBV2,13,few
CASSPRNTEAFF,TRBV4-2,12,NA
CAWRPTQGGDTGELFF,TRBV30,16,NA
CASSSRRLRENTGELFF,TRBV27,17,few
CATLGGGLETQYF,TRBV6-5,13,NA
CAWSLGGAMNTEAFF,TRBV30,15,NA
CASSASTPRALHF,TRBV9,13,NA
CASSLKRGGSTDTQYF,TRBV5-4,16,NA
CASSARQGAVNEQFF,TRBV7-3,15,NA
CATTQSRTNHTDTQYF,TRBV15,16,NA
CASNPGLADYNEQFF,TRBV5-1,15,NA
CASSGGWGEKLFF,TRBV2,13,few
CASSLTWGTGANVLTF,TRBV5-1,16,few
CASSRTSGRYNEQFF,TRBV13,15,NA
CASSFEYMNTEAFF,TRBV5-4,14,few
CASSLVPGAGGGYGYTF,TRBV7-2,17,NA
CASSLGGTGRYEQYF,TRBV7-6,15,NA
CASSMVIGSYNEQFF,TRBV19,15,NA
CASSVGLAGEETQYF,TRBV9,15,NA
CASSLAVQATDTQYF,TRBV7-8,15,few
CSVGGDAYNEQFF,TRBV29-1,13,few
CASRRHRGTTGAFF,TRBV27,14,few